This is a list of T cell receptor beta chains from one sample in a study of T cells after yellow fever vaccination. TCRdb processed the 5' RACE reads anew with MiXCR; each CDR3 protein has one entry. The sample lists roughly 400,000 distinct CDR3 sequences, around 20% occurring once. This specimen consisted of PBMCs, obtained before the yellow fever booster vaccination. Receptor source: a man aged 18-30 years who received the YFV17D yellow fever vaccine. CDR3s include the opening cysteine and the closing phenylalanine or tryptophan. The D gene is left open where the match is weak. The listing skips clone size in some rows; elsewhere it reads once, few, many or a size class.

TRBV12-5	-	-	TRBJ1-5	TGTGCTAGTGGGATGGGGGGGCCCGACAATCAGCCCCAGCATTTT	CASGMGGPDNQPQHF
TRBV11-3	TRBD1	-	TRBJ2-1	TGTGCCAGCAGCTTAGGATGGGACAGGGGGTTCCATGAGCAGTTCTTC	CASSLGWDRGFHEQFF
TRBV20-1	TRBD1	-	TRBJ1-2	TGCAGTGCTGGGGACAGGGGGCGAGGTGGCTACACCTTC	CSAGDRGRGGYTF
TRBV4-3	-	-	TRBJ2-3	TGCGCCAGCAGCCAAGGTGGCGGGGGCGCCGGGGATACGCAGTATTTT	CASSQGGGGAGDTQYF
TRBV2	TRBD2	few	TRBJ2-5	TGTGCCAGCACCGGGTTTACTAGCGGGGAACAAGAGACCCAGTACTTC	CASTGFTSGEQETQYF
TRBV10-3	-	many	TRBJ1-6	TGTGCCATCAGTGGGGTAATGAATTCACCCCTCCACTTT	CAISGVMNSPLHF
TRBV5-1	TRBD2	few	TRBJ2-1	TGCGCCAGCAGCTCGGGGGGTTTCTACAATGAGCAGTTCTTC	CASSSGGFYNEQFF
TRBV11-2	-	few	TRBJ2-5	TGTGCCAGCAGAACTCCGGGGGTGGAAGAGACCCAGTACTTC	CASRTPGVEETQYF
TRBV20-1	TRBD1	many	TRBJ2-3	TGCAGTGCTGCCGGGACAGTAAGCACAGATACGCAGTATTTT	CSAAGTVSTDTQYF
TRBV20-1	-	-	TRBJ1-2	TGCAGTGCTAGTTTCGGCAGGGCTCGCTATGGCTACACCTTC	CSASFGRARYGYTF
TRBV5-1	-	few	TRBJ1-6	TGCGCCAGCAGCTTTAGCTCCGCGGGGACTGATAATTCACCCCTCCACTTT	CASSFSSAGTDNSPLHF
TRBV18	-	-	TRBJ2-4	TGTGCCAGCTCACCACCAGGGCTCTCCAAAAACATTCAGTACTTC	CASSPPGLSKNIQYF
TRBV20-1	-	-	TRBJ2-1	TGCAGTGGCGCAGACTGGAGCTCCTACAATGAGCAGTTCTTC	CSGADWSSYNEQFF
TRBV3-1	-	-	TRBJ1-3	TGTGCCAGCAGCCAAGCCTCTGGCAGAGATCGAAACACCATATATTTT	CASSQASGRDRNTIYF
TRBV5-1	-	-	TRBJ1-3	TGCGCCAGCAGCCCATATCCCGAGGACACCATATATTTT	CASSPYPEDTIYF
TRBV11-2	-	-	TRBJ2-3	TGTGCCAGCAGCTTACTAGCCAGGGCCGGGAGCACAGATACGCAGTATTTT	CASSLLARAGSTDTQYF
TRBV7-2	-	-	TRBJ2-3	TGTGCCAGCAGCTTGGGGGTGTTGGCGGATACGCAGTATTTT	CASSLGVLADTQYF